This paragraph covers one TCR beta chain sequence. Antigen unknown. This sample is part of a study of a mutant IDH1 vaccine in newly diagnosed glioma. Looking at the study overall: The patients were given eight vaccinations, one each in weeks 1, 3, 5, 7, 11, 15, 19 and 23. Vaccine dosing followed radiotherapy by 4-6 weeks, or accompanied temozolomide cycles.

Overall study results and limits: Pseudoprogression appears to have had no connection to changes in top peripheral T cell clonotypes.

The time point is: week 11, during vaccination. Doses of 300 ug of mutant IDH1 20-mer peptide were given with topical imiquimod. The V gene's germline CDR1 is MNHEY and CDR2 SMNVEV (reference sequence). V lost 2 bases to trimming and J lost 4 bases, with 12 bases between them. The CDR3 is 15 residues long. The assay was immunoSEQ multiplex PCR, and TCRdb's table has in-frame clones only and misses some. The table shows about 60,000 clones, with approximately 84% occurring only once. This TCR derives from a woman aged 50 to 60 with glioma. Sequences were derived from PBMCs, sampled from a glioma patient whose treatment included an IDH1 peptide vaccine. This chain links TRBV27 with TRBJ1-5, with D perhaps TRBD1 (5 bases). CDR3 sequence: CASSLVGTGNQPQHF. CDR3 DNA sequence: TGTGCCAGCAGTTTAGTCGGGACGGGGAATCAGCCCCAGCATTTT.